This TCR beta chain was obtained from a study of blood T cells in healthy people across ages. General observations from the study: It was found that TCR beta diversity correlated strongly with the percentage of naive T cells.

The CDR3 has 12 residues. The germline gives CDR1 LGHDT, CDR2 YNNKEL (reference sequence). The germline V and J ends were trimmed by 5 bases and 4 bases, with 6 bases remaining between them. In the case of this clonotype: Its antigen is undetermined.

Using a J-beta primer mix together with a sample-barcoded 5' primer, a second PCR was run for about 6 to 12 cycles. Paired-end reads containing CDR3 totaled no fewer than 2.5 million for each sample. TCRdb re-called the 5' RACE reads through MiXCR, storing one row per CDR3 protein. The table shows roughly 700,000 distinct CDR3 sequences, with over 45% occurring only once. This receptor was obtained from a woman aged 55-75 years in good health. This chain links TRBV3-1 with TRBJ2-1, with D uncertain. Sequencing was carried out using blood. The chain's CDR3 is CASSKNYNEQFF. CDR3 nucleotides: TGTGCCAGCAGCAAGAATTACAATGAGCAGTTCTTC.